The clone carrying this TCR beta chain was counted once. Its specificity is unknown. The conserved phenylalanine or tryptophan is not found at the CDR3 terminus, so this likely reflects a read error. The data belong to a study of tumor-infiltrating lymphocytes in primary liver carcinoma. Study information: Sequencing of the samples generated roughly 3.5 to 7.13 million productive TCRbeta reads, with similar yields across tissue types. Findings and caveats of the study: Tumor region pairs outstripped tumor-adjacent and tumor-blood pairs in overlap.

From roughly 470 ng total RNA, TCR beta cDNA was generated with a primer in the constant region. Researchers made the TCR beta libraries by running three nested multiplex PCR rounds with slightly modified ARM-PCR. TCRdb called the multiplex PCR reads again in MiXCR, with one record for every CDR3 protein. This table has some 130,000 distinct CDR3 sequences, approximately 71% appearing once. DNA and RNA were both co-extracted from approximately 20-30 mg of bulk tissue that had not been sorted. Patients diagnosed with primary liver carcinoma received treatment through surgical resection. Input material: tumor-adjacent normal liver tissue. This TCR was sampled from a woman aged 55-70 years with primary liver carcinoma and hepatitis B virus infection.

CDR3 nucleotide sequence: TGTGCCAGCAGTCCGACCCCGACAGGGGGCTACGAACAGTACCTC. Encoded protein: CASSPTPTGGYEQYL. The V gene is TRBV6-2 or TRBV6-3, the J gene TRBJ2-7, with 10 bases matching TRBD1. Germline V gives CDR1 MNHEY, CDR2 SVGEGT. This CDR3 has 15 residues.